Below are 30 T cell receptor beta chains sequenced from a single sample in a study of somatic mutations in cytotoxic T cells in rheumatoid arthritis. Method: immunoSEQ multiplex PCR; TCRdb's copy keeps in-frame clones and lacks some. The table includes 15,000 to 20,000 clones, 60% to 80% detected once. Sequencing input: CD8+ T cells sorted from blood. The receptors were sampled from an adult with rheumatoid arthritis.

This chain links TRBV6-5 with TRBJ1-5; 7 bases line up with TRBD1. Germline CDR1 reads MNHEY; CDR2 reads SVGAGI. The CDR3 spans 14 residues. The ends lost 8 bases at V and 6 bases at J; junction bases unmatched: 10. CDR3 sequence: CASSGDRESQPQHF. The CDR3 DNA follows: TGTGCCAGCTCTGGGGACAGAGAAAGTCAGCCCCAGCATTTT.

V and J are TRBV5-6 and TRBJ1-3; D is possibly TRBD1 (5 bases). Germline V CDR1 and CDR2: SGHDT, YYEEEE. The CDR3 is 12 residues long. V lost 0 bases to trimming and J lost 15 bases, with 13 bases between them. For the CDR3, the DNA is TGTGCCAGCAGCTTGGACCCGGGGCCCACATATTTT. It translates to CASSLDPGPTYF.

V is TRBV29-1 and J is TRBJ1-2; possibly TRBD1 for D (5 bases). The length of the CDR3 is 14 residues. V gave up 7 bases and J gave up 7 bases, with 22 bases separating them. In germline, CDR1 is SQVTM, CDR2 ANQGSEA. The CDR3 DNA sequence: TGCAGCGCCCGCTTGGGGACCGACCTCGGTGGCTACACCTTC. This codes for CSARLGTDLGGYTF. Supplemented by reference TRBV29-1 and TRBJ1-2, the full variable domain reads SAVISQKPSRDICQRGTSLTIQCQVDSQVTMMFWYRQQPGQSLTLIATANQGSEATYESGFVIDKFPISRPNLTFSTLTVSNMSPEDSSIYLCSARLGTDLGGYTFGSGTRLTVV.

The chain links TRBV12-5 to TRBJ2-2, with 9 nucleotides matching TRBD1. This CDR3 has 15 residues. J lost 6 bases, V lost 6 bases, and 8 bases had no gene match. Germline-derived CDR1 and CDR2 are LGHNT and FRNRAP. The CDR3 DNA follows: TGTGCTAGTGGGCCCGGGACAGGGTCCCCCGGGGAGCTGTTTTTT. Protein sequence: CASGPGTGSPGELFF.

This clone was seen a single time. This chain joins TRBV27 and TRBJ2-1; D not resolved. V gave up 0 bases and J gave up 9 bases, with 9 bases separating them. The CDR3 extends over 13 amino acids. CDR1 and CDR2 from the germline V gene are MNHEY and SMNVEV (reference sequence). CDR3 nucleotide sequence: TGTGCCAGCAGTTTATCGATTAGTGGTGAGCAGTTCTTC. As protein: CASSLSISGEQFF.

The V and J genes are TRBV6-4 and TRBJ1-2, with no clear D. V was pared by 4 bases and J by 3 bases, with 9 bases between. The CDR3 contains 13 residues. The germline gives CDR1 MRHNA, CDR2 SNTAGT. The CDR3 loop reads CASSGGVDYGYTF. For the CDR3, the DNA is TGTGCCAGCAGTGGTGGGGTTGACTATGGCTACACCTTC.

The J gene is TRBJ1-2, the V gene TRBV7-9; weak D call: TRBD1 (5 bases). The germline V gene has CDR1 SEHNR and CDR2 FQNEAQ (reference sequence). V lost 4 bases, J lost 7 bases, and 19 bases lay in between. The CDR3 extends over 15 amino acids. DNA of the CDR3: TGTGCCAGCAGCTCTCCCCGGGACGGCGCTGTTGGCTACACCTTC. Residues: CASSSPRDGAVGYTF.

This chain joins TRBV27 and TRBJ1-1, with D maybe TRBD1 (5 bases). The CDR3 totals 14 residues. V was cut by 3 bases and J by 1 base, with 9 bases left in between. Per germline, CDR1 MNHEY and CDR2 SMNVEV (reference sequence). Here the CDR3 reads CASSFTDRNTEAFF. CDR3 coding DNA: TGTGCCAGCAGTTTCACAGACAGGAACACTGAAGCTTTCTTT.

Regarding this clone: Sequence at one end of the junction differs from germline and may be a read error. This chain joins TRBV7-7 and TRBJ1-4; 10 bases align to TRBD1. The CDR3 runs to 18 residues. The V gene's germline CDR1 is SSHAT and CDR2 FNYEAQ (reference sequence). CDR3 DNA: TGTGCTAGCAGCTTAGTGGTGACAGGGGGCGCCCCTGGTGAAAAACTGTTTTTT. Its translation: CASSLVVTGGAPGEKLFF.

V is TRBV15 and J is TRBJ2-2; D gene uncertain. Germline loops: CDR1 LNHNV, CDR2 YYDKDF (reference sequence). There are 12 residues in the CDR3. V lost 1 base, J lost 5 bases, and 2 bases lay in between. The CDR3 is CATSRATGELFF. The CDR3 DNA is TGTGCCACCAGCAGAGCAACCGGGGAGCTGTTTTTT. Drawing the rest from reference TRBV15 and TRBJ2-2, the complete variable domain is DAMVIQNPRYQVTQFGKPVTLSCSQTLNHNVMYWYQQKSSQAPKLLFHYYDKDFNNEADTPDNFQSRRPNTSFCFLDIRSPGLGDTAMYLCATSRATGELFFGEGSRLTVL.

The J gene is TRBJ2-7, the V gene TRBV5-6; perhaps TRBD2 as D (5 bases). CDR1 and CDR2 (germline): SGHDT, YYEEEE. Trimming pared 4 bases from V and 3 bases from J, leaving 14 bases between. The CDR3 runs to 14 residues. DNA for the CDR3: TGTGCCAGCAGCACGGACTGGAACTACTACGAGCAGTACTTC. This encodes CASSTDWNYYEQYF.

J is TRBJ1-3 and V is TRBV7-9; possibly TRBD1 for D (5 bases). V was shortened by 7 bases and J by 0 bases, with 13 bases between the two germline ends. Germline CDR1 and CDR2: SEHNR and FQNEAQ (reference sequence). The CDR3 contains 15 residues. DNA of the CDR3: TGTGCCAGCAAAACCACGGGGCCCTCTGGAAACACCATATATTTT. This translates into CASKTTGPSGNTIYF.

The chain joins TRBV7-9 to TRBJ2-7; no clear D. The CDR3 spans 14 residues. Germline V gene sequence: CDR1 SEHNR, CDR2 FQNEAQ (reference sequence). V dropped 1 base and J dropped 4 bases, with 11 bases sitting between them. Written as DNA, the CDR3 is TGTGCCAGCAGCTTAGATCTGGGCCGATACGAGCAGTACTTC. As protein: CASSLDLGRYEQYF.

This chain uses TRBV6-1 with TRBJ2-5, with a possible D match to TRBD2 (5 bases). CDR3 length equals 15 residues. From germline, CDR1 is MNHNS and CDR2 SASEGT. V dropped 2 bases and J dropped 0 bases, with 10 bases sitting between them. The DNA of the CDR3 is TGTGCCAGCAGTGAATTCTCCGGGGACCAAGAGACCCAGTACTTC. Amino acids: CASSEFSGDQETQYF.

The chain couples TRBV2 to TRBJ2-7; 11 bases fit TRBD2. Germline V gives CDR1 SNHLY, CDR2 FYNNEI. J lost 0 bases, V lost 6 bases, and 4 bases had no gene match. The CDR3 contains 15 residues. In DNA, the CDR3 is TGTGCCAGCAGGTCGACTAGCGGGGACTCCTACGAGCAGTACTTC. Translating gives CASRSTSGDSYEQYF. Full variable domain (remainder filled in from reference TRBV2 and TRBJ2-7): EPEVTQTPSHQVTQMGQEVILRCVPISNHLYFYWYRQILGQKVEFLVSFYNNEISEKSEIFDDQFSVERPDGSNFTLKIRSTKLEDSAMYFCASRSTSGDSYEQYFGPGTRLTVT.

This clone was recorded a few times. V usage is TRBV6-4 and J usage is TRBJ2-3; 10 bases agree with TRBD2. This CDR3 is built from 15 residues. J lost 3 bases, V lost 5 bases, and 5 bases had no gene match. Germline CDR1 MRHNA, CDR2 SNTAGT. CDR3 amino acids: CASSSGTSETDTQYF. The CDR3 DNA sequence: TGTGCCAGCAGTTCCGGGACTAGCGAAACAGATACGCAGTATTTT.

This chain links TRBV28 with TRBJ2-2; 9 nucleotides agree with TRBD1. CDR1 is MDHEN, CDR2 SYDVKM, per germline. V was clipped by 4 bases and J by 3 bases; unmatched bases: 0. The CDR3 consists of 14 residues. This CDR3 is CASSWTGDTGELFF. CDR3 nucleotides: TGTGCCAGCAGTTGGACAGGGGACACCGGGGAGCTGTTTTTT.

This clone occurred a few times. The genes are TRBV11-3 and TRBJ1-6, with D tentatively TRBD1 (6 bases). The germline V gene encodes CDR1 SGHNT and CDR2 YENEEA. V shed 5 bases and J shed 2 bases, with 10 bases lying between them. CDR3 length equals 15 residues. The CDR3, as DNA: TGTGCCAGCAGCCTACAGGGACCCTATAATTCACCCCTCCACTTT. Its translation: CASSLQGPYNSPLHF.

The chain uses TRBV6-6 and TRBJ2-5; D gene unclear. The CDR3 runs to 14 residues. Germline V gene lookup returns CDR1 MNHNY and CDR2 SVGAGI (reference sequence). Trimming shortened V by 2 bases and J by 0 bases, and 7 bases separated the two germline ends. This CDR3 is CASSYEPYQETQYF. CDR3 nucleotide sequence: TGTGCCAGCAGTTACGAACCCTACCAAGAGACCCAGTACTTC.

In nucleotides, the CDR3 is TGTGCCATTGCCGGGGACAGCAATGAGCAGTTCTTC. It is translated as CAIAGDSNEQFF. V usage is TRBV19 and J usage is TRBJ2-1; 7 nucleotides match TRBD1. The CDR3 has 12 residues. V trimming: 10 bases; J trimming: 6 bases; junction bases outside the gene matches: 6. Per germline, CDR1 LNHDA and CDR2 SQIVND (reference sequence).

This chain joins TRBV5-6 and TRBJ1-5; D gene unclear. The CDR3 is 14 residues long. Germline values: CDR1 SGHDT, CDR2 YYEEEE. The germline V and J ends were trimmed by 1 base and 4 bases, with 9 bases remaining between them. CDR3 nucleotide sequence: TGTGCCAGCAGCTTGCGGGCGGGAAATCAGCCCCAGCATTTT. Translated, it gives CASSLRAGNQPQHF. Looking up the rest from reference TRBV5-6 and TRBJ1-5 gives the full variable domain: DAGVTQSPTHLIKTRGQQVTLRCSPKSGHDTVSWYQQALGQGPQFIFQYYEEEERQRGNFPDRFSGHQFPNYSSELNVNALLLGDSALYLCASSLRAGNQPQHFGDGTRLSIL.

This clone was detected a few times. The chain is built from TRBV7-8 and TRBJ2-1; 10 bases are a match to TRBD1. Germline V gives CDR1 SGHVS, CDR2 FQNEAQ. V was clipped by 6 bases and J by 6 bases; unmatched bases: 8. The CDR3 totals 15 residues. CDR3 amino acids: CASSAGTGVGNEQFF. Here the CDR3 DNA reads TGTGCCAGCAGTGCCGGGACAGGGGTCGGCAATGAGCAGTTCTTC.

The chain couples TRBV19 to TRBJ2-1, with D perhaps matching TRBD2 (6 bases). Between the trimmed V and J ends, which lost 7 bases and 5 bases, there was a span of 9 bases. Looked up from germline, CDR1 is LNHDA and CDR2 is SQIVND (reference sequence). This CDR3 contains 12 residues. The CDR3: CASTGGNNEQFF. The CDR3 bases are TGTGCCAGTACCGGCGGGAACAATGAGCAGTTCTTC.

The J gene is TRBJ1-5, the V gene TRBV4-1; 7 bases map to TRBD1. The CDR3 consists of 16 residues. The V and J ends lost 3 bases and 1 base, in that order; junction bases with no gene match: 6. CDR1 is MGHRA, CDR2 YSYEKL, per germline. CDR3 protein: CASSHPRQGSNQPQHF. Written as DNA, the CDR3 is TGCGCCAGCAGCCACCCACGACAGGGAAGCAATCAGCCCCAGCATTTT.

Here the CDR3 DNA reads TGTGCCAGCAGTATCGGGGGGTACTCTGGGGCCAACGTCCTGACTTTC. This codes for CASSIGGYSGANVLTF. The rearrangement links TRBV28 to TRBJ2-6; 7 bases map to TRBD2. Per germline, CDR1 MDHEN and CDR2 SYDVKM. V trimming: 5 bases; J trimming: 0 bases; junction bases outside the gene matches: 4. The CDR3 loop spans 16 amino acids.

V gene TRBV10-3 combines with J gene TRBJ1-2; 10 bases map to TRBD1. After removal of 6 bases from V and 8 bases from J, the junction contained 6 bases not matched to a gene. This CDR3 comprises 13 residues. Germline values: CDR1 ENHRY, CDR2 SYGVKD. The CDR3 is CAISSGTGEGYTF. DNA of the CDR3: TGTGCCATCAGCTCCGGGACAGGGGAAGGCTACACCTTC.

On this clone itself: One junction end disagrees with the germline gene, perhaps due to a read error. The chain is built from TRBV7-9 and TRBJ2-2; D may be TRBD1 or TRBD2 (7 bases each). Germline loops: CDR1 SEHNR, CDR2 FQNEAQ (reference sequence). The CDR3 loop spans 14 amino acids. The DNA of the CDR3 is TGTGCCAGCCAGGGGGGGGCGAATACCGGGGAGCTGTTTTTT. Amino acid sequence: CASQGGANTGELFF. The entire variable domain, with the rest obtained from reference TRBV7-9 and TRBJ2-2, is as follows: DTGVSQNPRHKITKRGQNVTFRCDPISEHNRLYWYRQTLGQGPEFLTYFQNEAQLEKSRLLSDRFSAERPKGSFSTLEIQRTEQGDSAMYLCASQGGANTGELFFGEGSRLTVL.

The chain carries TRBV11-2 and TRBJ2-1; TRBD1 matches 12 bases. Trimming removed 5 bases from V and 8 bases from J; junction bases left unmatched: 7. This CDR3 has 15 residues. Germline loops: CDR1 SGHAT, CDR2 FQNNGV. The CDR3 DNA is TGTGCCAGCAGCACCCCGGGACAGGGGGCCCATGAGCAGTTCTTC. Its translation is CASSTPGQGAHEQFF. Filled out from reference TRBV11-2 and TRBJ2-1, the complete variable domain reads EAGVAQSPRYKIIEKRQSVAFWCNPISGHATLYWYQQILGQGPKLLIQFQNNGVVDDSQLPKDRFSAERLKGVDSTLKIQPAKLEDSAVYLCASSTPGQGAHEQFFGPGTRLTVL.

The chain carries TRBV7-3 and TRBJ2-7, with 9 positions matching TRBD1. The germline CDR1 and CDR2 sequences are SGHTA and FQGTGA. J gave up 5 bases and V 2 bases, and 13 bases lay outside the gene matches. This CDR3 spans 17 amino acids. CDR3 protein: CASSLGPPGQGFDEQYF. The CDR3 coding sequence is TGTGCCAGCAGCTTAGGCCCCCCGGGACAGGGTTTCGACGAGCAGTACTTC. Variable domain in full (rest from reference TRBV7-3 and TRBJ2-7): GAGVSQTPSNKVTEKGKYVELRCDPISGHTALYWYRQSLGQGPEFLIYFQGTGAADDSGLPNDRFFAVRPEGSVSTLKIQRTERGDSAVYLCASSLGPPGQGFDEQYFGPGTRLTVT.

The rearrangement uses TRBV14 and TRBJ1-1, with D perhaps TRBD1 (6 bases). This CDR3 has 14 amino acids. Germline CDR1 is SGHDN and CDR2 is FVKESK. Deletions cut 5 bases from V and 3 bases from J, with 13 bases between. The CDR3 bases are TGTGCCAGCAGCATCGGAGGGGGGGACACTGAAGCTTTCTTT. This sequence encodes CASSIGGGDTEAFF.